What follows are 26 T cell receptor beta chains derived from one specimen sequenced in a study of spatial heterogeneity in lung cancer. Using its own MiXCR run on the 5' RACE reads, TCRdb lists one record per CDR3 protein. The profile covers approximately 92,000 distinct CDR3 sequences, with about 12% appearing a single time and about 40% taken by the ten largest. The time point here: sample taken at primary tumor resection. Tumor, nontumor lung or frozen PBMC supplied whole RNA that was sequenced unsorted. The specimen comprised PBMCs, sampled at surgery. Receptors were obtained from a male donor with early-stage non-small cell lung cancer.

The chain carries TRBV20-1 and TRBJ1-2; 7 bases fit TRBD1. J lost 5 bases, V lost 3 bases, and 9 bases had no gene match. This CDR3 contains 14 residues. Per germline, CDR1 DFQATT and CDR2 SNEGSKA (reference sequence). CDR3 sequence reads: CSASGQAINYGYTF. The CDR3 DNA is TGCAGTGCTAGCGGACAGGCAATTAATTATGGCTACACCTTC.

This clonotype was seen a handful of times. The rearrangement links TRBV7-6 to TRBJ2-2; 8 positions agree with TRBD1. This CDR3 contains 16 residues. Germline V CDR1 and CDR2: SGHVS, FNYEAQ. The ends lost 5 bases at V and 1 base at J; junction bases unmatched: 6. The CDR3 sequence is CASSPRQGLNTGELFF. The CDR3 bases are TGTGCCAGCAGCCCGCGACAGGGGCTGAACACCGGGGAGCTGTTTTTT.

The chain recombines TRBV5-1 with TRBJ1-5; possibly TRBD1 for D (5 bases). From germline, CDR1 is SGHRS and CDR2 YFSETQ. V was cut by 0 bases and J by 3 bases, with 10 bases left in between. This CDR3 has 15 amino acids. The DNA of the CDR3 is TGCGCCAGCAGCTTGGAGGGGCGTTACAATCAGCCCCAGCATTTT. It encodes CASSLEGRYNQPQHF.

The rearrangement links TRBV6-2 or TRBV6-3 to TRBJ2-1; 13 bases agree with TRBD2. Germline values: CDR1 MNHEY, CDR2 SVGEGT. The CDR3 runs to 15 residues. The J segment lost 9 bases and the V segment lost 7 bases, leaving 9 bases of the junction unmatched. The CDR3 bases are TGTGCCAGCACCTTCCGAGGACTAGCGGGAGTTGAGCAGTTCTTC. The encoded protein is CASTFRGLAGVEQFF.

This clonotype was detected a few times. The chain recombines TRBV4-3 with TRBJ2-7; D gene unclear. This CDR3 is built from 15 residues. In germline, CDR1 is LGHNA, CDR2 YSLEER. Deletions cut 0 bases from V and 0 bases from J, with 9 bases between. DNA for the CDR3: TGCGCCAGCAGCCAAGAGATAGCCACCTCCTACGAGCAGTACTTC. Protein product: CASSQEIATSYEQYF.

The gene calls are TRBV30 and TRBJ2-4; the D gene is possibly TRBD2 (7 bases). Trimming pared 0 bases from V and 5 bases from J, leaving 11 bases between. This CDR3 has 14 residues. Germline assignment: CDR1 GTSNPN and CDR2 SVGIG (reference sequence). The CDR3 DNA reads as TGTGCCTGGAGTGTACAGGGAGGGCAAAACATTCAGTACTTC. The encoded protein is CAWSVQGGQNIQYF.

This chain links TRBV7-9 with TRBJ2-1; 9 bases map to TRBD2. CDR3 size: 14 residues. V trimming: 1 base; J trimming: 10 bases; junction bases outside the gene matches: 5. The V gene's germline CDR1 is SEHNR and CDR2 FQNEAQ (reference sequence). The CDR3 bases are TGTGCCAGCAGCTTAGGACTAGCGGTGGGGGAGCAGTTCTTC. Translation gives CASSLGLAVGEQFF.

The chain joins TRBV18 to TRBJ1-1; TRBD1 is a possible D gene (5 bases). There are 14 residues in the CDR3. Germline V CDR1 and CDR2: KGHSH, LQKENI. V shed 2 bases and J shed 3 bases, with 10 bases lying between them. The CDR3: CASSPRGEDTEAFF. As DNA, the CDR3 is TGTGCCAGCTCACCAAGAGGGGAGGACACTGAAGCTTTCTTT. Together with reference TRBV18 and TRBJ1-1, the CDR3 gives the full variable domain: NAGVMQNPRHLVRRRGQEARLRCSPMKGHSHVYWYRQLPEEGLKFMVYLQKENIIDESGMPKERFSAEFPKEGPSILRIQQVVRGDSAAYFCASSPRGEDTEAFFGQGTRLTVV.

This clonotype has a handful of counts. In DNA, the CDR3 is TGTGCCATCAGGGAGGACAGGGGGCGAAGGGAGCAGTACTTC. Its translation is CAIREDRGRREQYF. V gene TRBV10-3 combines with J gene TRBJ2-7; 11 bases align to TRBD1. Germline-derived CDR1 and CDR2 are ENHRY and SYGVKD. J lost 7 bases, V lost 6 bases, and 8 bases had no gene match. The CDR3 contains 14 residues.

This chain uses TRBV6-5 with TRBJ2-3, with 10 bases aligning to TRBD2. The V and J ends lost 0 bases and 5 bases, in that order; junction bases with no gene match: 8. The CDR3 runs 17 residues. Per germline, CDR1 MNHEY and CDR2 SVGAGI. CDR3 in amino acids: CASSYSRSGRAKDTQYF. CDR3 in DNA: TGTGCCAGCAGTTACTCGCGCAGCGGGAGGGCCAAAGATACGCAGTATTTT.

V gene TRBV28 combines with J gene TRBJ1-3; TRBD1 is a possible D gene (5 bases). The CDR3 consists of 15 residues. Germline V gives CDR1 MDHEN, CDR2 SYDVKM. The V gene lost 2 bases and the J gene lost 0 bases, with 8 bases spanning the gap. The CDR3 reads CASSLPGISGNTIYF. CDR3 nucleotide sequence: TGTGCCAGCAGTTTACCAGGGATCTCTGGAAACACCATATATTTT. The variable domain in full, with the rest retrieved from reference TRBV28 and TRBJ1-3, is DVKVTQSSRYLVKRTGEKVFLECVQDMDHENMFWYRQDPGLGLRLIYFSYDVKMKEKGDIPEGYSVSREKKERFSLILESASTNQTSMYLCASSLPGISGNTIYFGEGSWLTVV.

This clonotype occurred many times. This sequence joins TRBV6-1 and TRBJ2-6; no clear D. Per the germline V gene, CDR1 is MNHNS and CDR2 is SASEGT. V was pared by 9 bases and J by 4 bases, with 16 bases between. The CDR3 extends over 15 amino acids. The CDR3 bases are TGTGCCAGTCAATACATCGGATCCGGGGCCAACGTCCTGACTTTC. This translates into CASQYIGSGANVLTF.

The chain uses TRBV7-2 and TRBJ1-5; 7 positions agree with TRBD1. Trimming removed 8 bases from V and 6 bases from J; junction bases left unmatched: 10. The CDR3 contains 14 residues. From germline, CDR1 is SGHTA and CDR2 FQGNSA. Here the CDR3 DNA reads TGTGCCAGCCGTACCGTAGGGGGCGGTCAGCCCCAGCATTTT. This translates into CASRTVGGGQPQHF.

This clonotype appeared many times. V and J are TRBV11-2 and TRBJ2-1; unclear D gene. The germline V and J ends were trimmed by 2 bases and 4 bases, with 6 bases remaining between them. The V gene's germline CDR1 is SGHAT and CDR2 FQNNGV. This CDR3 is built from 13 residues. The CDR3 nucleotides are TGTGCCAGCAGCTTAAACAGTTACAATGAGCAGTTCTTC. This encodes CASSLNSYNEQFF.

In its sample, this clonotype was seen many times. The chain is built from TRBV28 and TRBJ1-2; D is possibly TRBD1 (5 bases). The length of the CDR3 is 15 residues. Per the germline V gene, CDR1 is MDHEN and CDR2 is SYDVKM. Trimming left V 5 bases short and J 4 bases short, with 17 bases between. CDR3 amino acids: CASSETGRPFYGYTF. CDR3 nucleotides: TGTGCCAGCAGTGAAACAGGTCGCCCGTTCTATGGCTACACCTTC.

The V gene is TRBV5-5, the J gene TRBJ1-1; D gene ambiguous. The germline V gene encodes CDR1 SGHKS and CDR2 YYEKEE (reference sequence). The CDR3 is 15 residues long. Trimming pared 1 base from V and 3 bases from J, leaving 13 bases between. DNA of the CDR3: TGTGCCAGCAGCTTGTCGTTAAGAGGGTACACTGAAGCTTTCTTT. It translates to CASSLSLRGYTEAFF.

In its sample, this clonotype was seen a few times. This rearrangement joins TRBV29-1 to TRBJ2-1; 12 positions agree with TRBD2. This CDR3 is built from 14 residues. V shed 7 bases and J 7 bases; nucleotides not matched to a gene: 8. Germline-derived CDR1 and CDR2 are SQVTM and ANQGSEA. The CDR3: CSARPGTSGNEQFF. The CDR3, as DNA: TGCAGCGCCAGACCCGGGACTAGCGGGAATGAGCAGTTCTTC.

A few counts support this clonotype. The chain uses TRBV10-3 and TRBJ2-1, with TRBD2 as a possible D gene (6 bases). V lost 4 bases to trimming and J lost 6 bases, with 7 bases between them. Germline V CDR1 and CDR2: ENHRY, SYGVKD. The CDR3 extends over 12 amino acids. CDR3 in amino acids: CAISATSNEQFF. The CDR3 DNA is TGTGCCATCAGTGCGACTAGCAATGAGCAGTTCTTC.

This clonotype was counted a few times. This chain connects TRBV4-3 to TRBJ2-7, with TRBD1 matching over 8 bases. V shed 0 bases and J 3 bases; nucleotides not matched to a gene: 7. The CDR3 covers 16 residues. Germline V gene sequence: CDR1 LGHNA, CDR2 YSLEER. The CDR3 region is CASSQDVFTGGYEQYF. The CDR3 nucleotides are TGCGCCAGCAGCCAAGATGTATTCACAGGGGGCTACGAGCAGTACTTC.

This clonotype occurred a few times. The chain couples TRBV5-8 to TRBJ1-5; D perhaps matches TRBD1 (5 bases). The ends were cut back, 2 bases at V and 4 bases at J, with 13 bases in the middle. The CDR3 is 15 amino acids. Germline lookup yields CDR1 SGHTS and CDR2 YDEGEE. Here the CDR3 DNA reads TGTGCCAGCAGCTTCCAGGGTTTGAAGAATCAGCCCCAGCATTTT. This translates into CASSFQGLKNQPQHF.

This sequence joins TRBV7-8 and TRBJ2-3; no definite D call. Trimming cost V 0 bases and J 9 bases, with 13 bases left between them. This CDR3 region has 14 residues. Germline-derived CDR1 and CDR2 are SGHVS and FQNEAQ. CDR3 DNA sequence: TGTGCCAGCAGCTTAGCGAGCCCCAGCCGGACGCAGTATTTT. Residues: CASSLASPSRTQYF. The variable domain in full, with the rest retrieved from reference TRBV7-8 and TRBJ2-3, is GAGVSQSPRYKVAKRGQDVALRCDPISGHVSLFWYQQALGQGPEFLTYFQNEAQLDKSGLPSDRFFAERPEGSVSTLKIQRTQQEDSAVYLCASSLASPSRTQYFGPGTRLTVL.

This clonotype was recorded many times. V and J are TRBV7-9 and TRBJ2-3; no definite D call. The CDR3 runs to 15 residues. V lost 2 bases and J 1 base, leaving 10 bases between the germline ends. The germline V gene encodes CDR1 SEHNR and CDR2 FQNEAQ (reference sequence). The CDR3 loop is CASSLRNDGTDTQYF. The CDR3 DNA follows: TGTGCCAGCAGCTTACGCAATGACGGCACAGATACGCAGTATTTT.

The rearrangement links TRBV15 to TRBJ2-1; D possibly corresponds to TRBD2 (6 bases). This CDR3 has 16 amino acids. The V gene's germline CDR1 is LNHNV and CDR2 YYDKDF (reference sequence). V was clipped by 2 bases and J by 1 base, with 12 bases between them. CDR3 coding DNA: TGTGCCACCAGCAGACCTTCGGGGACTTCCTACAATGAGCAGTTCTTC. This gives the protein CATSRPSGTSYNEQFF.

This clonotype was found many times. The chain couples TRBV23-1 to TRBJ2-7; no clear D gene. TRBV23-1 is filed as an ORF, its function uncertain. V lost 2 bases, J lost 7 bases, and 21 bases lay in between. The length of the CDR3 is 16 residues. In nucleotides, the CDR3 is TGCGCCAGCAGTCAACCCCGAACAGTGGGCTTTCGAGAGCAGTACTTC. As protein: CASSQPRTVGFREQYF.

This clonotype appeared a few times. J is TRBJ1-4 and V is TRBV29-1; a possible D gene is TRBD1 (5 bases). Germline V lookup: CDR1 SQVTM, CDR2 ANQGSEA. CDR3 size: 14 residues. Trimming removed 4 bases from V and 7 bases from J, with 16 bases in between. The CDR3 spells CSVAHSGGAEKLFF. As DNA, the CDR3 is TGCAGCGTTGCTCATTCGGGAGGGGCTGAAAAACTGTTTTTT.

The chain links TRBV20-1 to TRBJ1-1; 10 bases fit TRBD1. V was clipped by 5 bases and J by 0 bases; unmatched bases: 3. The germline V gene encodes CDR1 DFQATT and CDR2 SNEGSKA (reference sequence). The CDR3 covers 14 residues. The CDR3 region is CSAGDRGMNTEAFF. CDR3 DNA sequence: TGCAGTGCTGGGGACAGGGGAATGAACACTGAAGCTTTCTTT.